Listed below are T cell receptor beta chains from one sample, sequenced in a study of cytomegalovirus exposure and HLA in healthy donors. This table comes from immunoSEQ multiplex PCR, and its TCRdb copy is limited to in-frame clones, with some not included. The profile shows about 78,000 clones, around 96% of them singletons. Sequencing was done on a sample of PBMCs. The receptors stem from a man aged 18 to 29 in good health and CMV-seropositive. CDR3s include the opening cysteine and the closing phenylalanine or tryptophan. D genes are given only for firm matches. The size field is filled for only some rows; it gives once, few, many or a size class.

d_gene	j_gene	abundance	v_gene	CDR3aa	CDR3nt
TRBD1	TRBJ2-3	NA	TRBV6-1	CASSPRTGRADTQYF	TGTGCCAGCAGTCCGCGGACAGGGCGGGCAGATACGCAGTATTTT
TRBD2	TRBJ2-3	NA	TRBV30	CAWSRREQYTQYF	TGTGCCTGGAGTAGGCGGGAGCAATATACGCAGTATTTT
TRBD2	TRBJ2-7	NA	TRBV6-1	CASSDSGRTYEQYF	TGTGCCAGCAGTGATAGCGGGAGAACCTACGAGCAGTACTTC
NA	TRBJ1-4	NA	TRBV28	CASSLRGGGEKLFF	TGTGCCAGCAGTTTGCGCGGAGGAGGAGAAAAACTGTTTTTT
NA	TRBJ1-5	NA	TRBV6-1	CASSESPLGNQPQHF	TGTGCCAGCAGTGAATCCCCACTGGGCAATCAGCCCCAGCATTTT
NA	TRBJ2-7	NA	TRBV5-8	CASSLDYGGGVYEQYF	TGTGCCAGCAGCTTGGATTACGGGGGTGGAGTCTACGAGCAGTACTTC
TRBD1	TRBJ2-2	NA	TRBV10-2	CASSESRGQDTGELFF	TGCGCCAGCAGTGAGTCGAGGGGGCAGGACACCGGGGAGCTGTTTTTT
TRBD2	TRBJ2-3	NA	TRBV4-1	CASSPLGLAVEGGDTQYF	TGCGCCAGCAGCCCTCTAGGACTAGCGGTCGAAGGTGGAGATACGCAGTATTTT
NA	TRBJ1-3	NA	TRBV5-4	CASSPPGGSGNTIYF	TGTGCCAGCAGCCCGCCGGGGGGATCTGGAAACACCATATATTTT
TRBD2	TRBJ2-3	NA	TRBV5-1	CASSSGTSGRGGMDTQYF	TGCGCCAGCAGCTCCGGGACTAGCGGGAGGGGGGGCATGGATACGCAGTATTTT
NA	TRBJ1-2	NA	TRBV18	CASSPPGGYGYTF	TGTGCCAGCTCACCACCGGGGGGCTATGGCTACACCTTC
NA	TRBJ2-1	NA	TRBV5-5	CASSLDGDSYNEQFF	TGTGCCAGCAGCTTGGACGGGGACTCCTACAATGAGCAGTTCTTC
NA	TRBJ2-7	NA	TRBV6-1	CASSEPRVWSYEQYF	TGTGCCAGCAGTGAACCCCGGGTGTGGTCCTACGAGCAGTACTTC
TRBD2	TRBJ2-7	NA	TRBV27	CASSSRQRLAGVRLYEQYF	TGTGCCAGCAGTTCCCGTCAGAGACTAGCGGGAGTTCGGCTTTACGAGCAGTACTTC
TRBD1	TRBJ2-7	NA	TRBV27	CASSLFGTGTIEQYF	TGTGCCAGCAGTTTATTCGGGACAGGGACGATCGAGCAGTACTTC
TRBD1	TRBJ1-1	NA	TRBV15	CATSPGTGGGFEAFF	TGTGCCACCAGCCCCGGGACAGGGGGCGGTTTTGAAGCTTTCTTT
NA	TRBJ2-6	NA	TRBV7-8	CASSPGGLQPSGANVLTF	TGTGCCAGCAGCCCAGGAGGCTTACAGCCCTCTGGGGCCAACGTCCTGACTTTC
NA	TRBJ1-2	NA	TRBV10-1	CASNEQGNYGYTF	TGCGCCAGCAATGAGCAGGGGAACTATGGCTACACCTTC
NA	TRBJ2-7	NA	TRBV5-4	CASRGGDRPYEQYF	TGTGCCAGCAGAGGAGGGGACAGACCCTACGAGCAGTACTTC
NA	TRBJ2-7	NA	TRBV13	CASSLEASAYEQYF	TGTGCCAGCAGCTTAGAAGCCAGCGCCTACGAGCAGTACTTC
NA	TRBJ1-5	NA	TRBV7-2	CASSDTTGIQPQHF	TGTGCCAGCAGCGACACCACAGGGATTCAGCCCCAGCATTTT
TRBD1	TRBJ2-7	NA	TRBV27	CASSPWDRGNGQYF	TGTGCCAGCAGCCCCTGGGACAGGGGGAACGGGCAGTACTTC
NA	TRBJ2-2	few	TRBV11-3	CASSTGLNTGELFF	TGTGCCAGCAGCACGGGACTCAACACCGGGGAGCTGTTTTTT
TRBD2	TRBJ2-7	NA	TRBV7-8	CASSLVAGDEQYF	TGTGCCAGCAGCTTAGTAGCGGGAGACGAGCAGTACTTC
TRBD1	TRBJ1-2	NA	TRBV5-6	CASSPLGTATSNYGYTF	TGTGCCAGCAGCCCTCTAGGGACAGCCACTTCTAACTATGGCTACACCTTC
TRBD2	TRBJ2-2	once	TRBV14	CASSQVLAGAGELFF	TGCGCCAGCAGCCAAGTTTTGGCGGGAGCCGGGGAGCTGTTTTTT
TRBD1	TRBJ1-2	NA	TRBV7-6	CASSPGTAGYTF	TGTGCCAGCAGCCCTGGGACAGCTGGCTACACCTTC
NA	TRBJ1-2	NA	TRBV7-9	CASSLGRGTNYGYTF	TGTGCCAGCAGCTTAGGTAGGGGCACTAACTATGGCTACACCTTC
NA	TRBJ1-2	NA	TRBV5-1	CASSLGQNYGYTF	TGCGCCAGCAGCTTGGGACAGAACTATGGCTACACCTTC
TRBD1	TRBJ1-2	NA	TRBV6-5	CASSYGTGRHYGYTF	TGTGCCAGCAGTTACGGGACAGGGAGACACTATGGCTACACCTTC
NA	TRBJ2-7	NA	TRBV7-6	CASSLGDGQTYEQYF	TGTGCCAGCAGCTTAGGGGACGGACAGACCTACGAGCAGTACTTC
NA	TRBJ2-7	NA	TRBV10-3	CAISVTETYEQYF	TGTGCCATCAGTGTGACGGAGACCTACGAGCAGTACTTC
TRBD1	TRBJ2-7	once	TRBV28	CASSLLLGTGGPRLHEQYF	TGTGCCAGCAGTTTATTATTGGGGACAGGGGGGCCCAGGTTACACGAGCAGTACTTC
TRBD1	TRBJ2-4	NA	TRBV2	CASSSTGQGENIQYF	TGTGCCAGCAGCTCTACCGGACAGGGTGAAAACATTCAGTACTTC
TRBD1	TRBJ2-7	NA	TRBV18	CASSSKTGKEQYF	TGTGCCAGCTCTTCTAAGACAGGGAAAGAGCAGTACTTC
NA	TRBJ2-5	NA	TRBV5-1	CASSFQPGPRGETQYF	TGCGCCAGCAGCTTCCAACCCGGGCCTCGGGGGGAGACCCAGTACTTC
NA	TRBJ2-2	NA	TRBV7-2	CASSPSPGSLAGELFF	TGTGCCAGCAGCCCCAGCCCAGGGTCGCTAGCGGGGGAGCTGTTTTTT
NA	TRBJ1-4	NA	TRBV4-1	CASSQDTGLGKLFF	TGCGCCAGCAGCCAAGATACAGGTCTGGGAAAACTGTTTTTT
NA	TRBJ1-4	NA	TRBV7-9	CASSSPQHEKLFF	TGTGCCAGCAGCTCACCTCAACACGAAAAACTGTTTTTT
TRBD1	TRBJ2-7	NA	TRBV14	CASSQSMGTGYYEQYF	TGTGCCAGCAGCCAGAGCATGGGGACAGGCTACTACGAGCAGTACTTC
TRBD1	TRBJ1-4	NA	TRBV7-9	CASSSDRGLGEKLFF	TGTGCCAGCAGCTCCGACAGGGGGCTAGGGGAAAAACTGTTTTTT
TRBD1	TRBJ1-5	NA	TRBV7-6	CASSLGQGRNQPQHF	TGTGCCAGCAGCTTGGGACAGGGCCGCAATCAGCCCCAGCATTTT
TRBD2	TRBJ2-7	NA	TRBV27	CASSFLAGNYEQYF	TGTGCCAGCAGTTTCTTAGCGGGCAACTACGAGCAGTACTTC
NA	TRBJ1-2	NA	TRBV5-4	CASSSLIDGNYGYTF	TGTGCCAGCAGCTCCTTAATAGACGGGAACTATGGCTACACCTTC
TRBD1	TRBJ1-2	NA	TRBV5-1	CASSPTTGEDGYTF	TGCGCCAGCAGCCCCACGACAGGGGAGGATGGCTACACCTTC
TRBD1	TRBJ2-7	NA	TRBV6-6	CASSTPGQGAYEQYF	TGTGCCAGCAGTACCCCCGGACAGGGGGCGTACGAGCAGTACTTC
TRBD2	TRBJ2-1	NA	TRBV9	CASSARSSGLYNEQFF	TGTGCCAGCAGCGCGAGGTCTAGCGGGCTCTACAATGAGCAGTTCTTC
NA	TRBJ1-5	NA	TRBV19	CASSGRDGGFNQPQHF	TGTGCCAGTAGTGGGAGGGACGGAGGATTCAATCAGCCCCAGCATTTT
TRBD1	TRBJ1-1	NA	TRBV6-5	CASSFQGASEAFF	TGTGCCAGCAGTTTTCAGGGGGCGAGTGAAGCTTTCTTT
NA	TRBJ2-7	NA	TRBV13	CASSSGLLRLEQYF	TGTGCCAGCAGCTCGGGACTCCTCCGCCTCGAGCAGTACTTC
TRBD2	TRBJ2-2	NA	TRBV7-7	CASSLWSSGNPGGTTGELFF	TGTGCTAGCAGCTTATGGTCTAGCGGGAATCCAGGAGGTACCACCGGGGAGCTGTTTTTT
TRBD1	TRBJ1-1	NA	TRBV6-1	CATTMGQVITEAFF	TGTGCCACCACTATGGGACAGGTCATCACTGAAGCTTTCTTT
NA	TRBJ1-1	once	TRBV7-9	CASSLVGGLGMLGEAFF	TGTGCCAGCAGCTTAGTTGGGGGCTTGGGAATGCTCGGTGAAGCTTTCTTT
TRBD1	TRBJ2-7	NA	TRBV30	CAWSDGTGREQYF	TGTGCCTGGAGCGACGGGACAGGGCGCGAGCAGTACTTC
NA	TRBJ2-5	once	TRBV25-1	CASVERGGKETQYF	TGTGCCAGCGTGGAGAGGGGGGGGAAAGAGACCCAGTACTTC
NA	TRBJ2-6	NA	TRBV6-1	CASSEPGSGANVLTF	TGTGCCAGCAGTGAACCCGGCTCTGGGGCCAACGTCCTGACTTTC
TRBD2	TRBJ2-3	NA	TRBV19	CATSPGSGKVPDTQYF	TGTGCCACTTCCCCTGGGAGCGGGAAAGTCCCAGATACGCAGTATTTT
TRBD2	TRBJ2-3	once	TRBV10-2	CASSVTSGNPYF	TGCGCCAGCAGTGTCACTAGCGGGAATCCGTATTTT
TRBD1	TRBJ2-1	NA	TRBV7-2	CASSLSRQGYNEQFF	TGTGCCAGCAGCTTAAGCCGACAGGGGTACAATGAGCAGTTCTTC